The clone carrying this TCR beta chain was counted ten times or more. V lost 2 bases, J lost 4 bases, and 5 bases lay in between. Germline assignment: CDR1 SGHVS and CDR2 FNYEAQ. The CDR3 extends over 12 amino acids. The data are from a study of T cells in Graves' hyperthyroidism and ophthalmopathy. Authors of the study amplified TCR beta CDR3 regions from RNA transcripts. TCR CDR3 underwent first-round RT-PCR with the HTBI primer set. In TCRdb, the multiplex PCR reads were re-called with MiXCR into one record per CDR3 protein. The table has 380,000 or so distinct CDR3 sequences, over 15% seen once. Those with hyperthyroidism were 18 to 65 years old, newly diagnosed, and ill for under 2 months. Extraction of PBMCs used more than 8.5 ml of fresh peripheral blood.

The gene calls are TRBV7-6 and TRBJ2-5; D call uncertain. This TCR derives from a woman under 30 with Graves' hyperthyroidism. Sequences were obtained from blood. The CDR3 bases are TGTGCCAGCAGCTTAACGGTAGAGACCCAGTACTTC. Translated, it gives CASSLTVETQYF. The full variable domain, completed using reference TRBV7-6 and TRBJ2-5, is GAGVSQSPRYKVTKRGQDVALRCDPISGHVSLYWYRQALGQGPEFLTYFNYEAQQDKSGLPNDRFSAERPEGSISTLTIQRTEQRDSAMYRCASSLTVETQYFGPGTRLLVL.